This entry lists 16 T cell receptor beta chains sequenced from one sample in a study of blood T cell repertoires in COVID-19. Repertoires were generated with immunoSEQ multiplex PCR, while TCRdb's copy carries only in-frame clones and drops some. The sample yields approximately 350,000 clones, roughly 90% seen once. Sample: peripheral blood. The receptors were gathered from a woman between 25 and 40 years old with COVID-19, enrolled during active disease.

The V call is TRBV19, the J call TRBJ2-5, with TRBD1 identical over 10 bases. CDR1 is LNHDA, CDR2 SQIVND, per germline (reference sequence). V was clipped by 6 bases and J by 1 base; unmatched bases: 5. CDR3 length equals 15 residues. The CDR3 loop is CASRGTGETQETQYF. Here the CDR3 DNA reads TGTGCCAGTAGGGGGACAGGGGAAACCCAAGAGACCCAGTACTTC.

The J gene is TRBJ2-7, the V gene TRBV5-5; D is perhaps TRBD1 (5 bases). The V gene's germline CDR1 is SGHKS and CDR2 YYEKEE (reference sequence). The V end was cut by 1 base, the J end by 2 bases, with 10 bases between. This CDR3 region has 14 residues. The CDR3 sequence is CASSLSLGAYEQYV. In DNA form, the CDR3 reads TGTGCCAGCAGCTTGTCGCTAGGGGCCTACGAGCAGTACGTC.

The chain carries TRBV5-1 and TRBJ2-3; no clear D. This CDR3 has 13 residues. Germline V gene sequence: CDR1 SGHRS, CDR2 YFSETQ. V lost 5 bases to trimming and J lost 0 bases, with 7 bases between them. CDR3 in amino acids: CASRASSTDTQYF. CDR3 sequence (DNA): TGCGCCAGCAGGGCCAGTAGCACAGATACGCAGTATTTT.

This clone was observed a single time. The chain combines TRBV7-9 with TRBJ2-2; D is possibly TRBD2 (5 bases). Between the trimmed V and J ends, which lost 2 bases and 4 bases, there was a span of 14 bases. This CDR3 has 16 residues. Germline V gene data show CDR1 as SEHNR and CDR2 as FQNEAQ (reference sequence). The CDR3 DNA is TGTGCCAGCAGCTTATCAGACGGGATTCTCACCGGGGAGCTGTTTTTT. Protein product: CASSLSDGILTGELFF. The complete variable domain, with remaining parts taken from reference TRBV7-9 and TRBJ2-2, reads DTGVSQNPRHKITKRGQNVTFRCDPISEHNRLYWYRQTLGQGPEFLTYFQNEAQLEKSRLLSDRFSAERPKGSFSTLEIQRTEQGDSAMYLCASSLSDGILTGELFFGEGSRLTVL.

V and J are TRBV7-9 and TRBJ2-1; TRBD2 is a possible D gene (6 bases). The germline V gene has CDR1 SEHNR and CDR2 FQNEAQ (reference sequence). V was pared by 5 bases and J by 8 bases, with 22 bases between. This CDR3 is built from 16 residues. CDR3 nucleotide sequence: TGTGCCAGCAGCCTTACCGGGGGAGCCGGTTTTGATGAGCAGTTCTTC. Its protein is CASSLTGGAGFDEQFF.

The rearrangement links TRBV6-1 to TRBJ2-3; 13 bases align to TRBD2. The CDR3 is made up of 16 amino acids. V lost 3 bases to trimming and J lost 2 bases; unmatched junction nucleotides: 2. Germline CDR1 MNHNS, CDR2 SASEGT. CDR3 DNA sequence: TGTGCCAGCAGTGAGGGGACTAGCGGGGTCACAGATACGCAGTATTTT. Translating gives CASSEGTSGVTDTQYF.

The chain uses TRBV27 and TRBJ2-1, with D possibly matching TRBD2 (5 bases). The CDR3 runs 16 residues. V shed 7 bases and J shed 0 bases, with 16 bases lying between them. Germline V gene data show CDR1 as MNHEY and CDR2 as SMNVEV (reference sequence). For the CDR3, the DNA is TGTGCCAGCACCTCCCGGGATTTCAGCTCCTACAATGAGCAGTTCTTC. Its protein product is CASTSRDFSSYNEQFF.

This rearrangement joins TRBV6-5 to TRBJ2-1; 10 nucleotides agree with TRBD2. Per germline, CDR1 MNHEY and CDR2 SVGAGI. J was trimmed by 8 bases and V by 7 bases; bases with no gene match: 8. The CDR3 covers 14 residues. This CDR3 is CASKALAGSDEQFF. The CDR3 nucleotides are TGTGCCAGCAAGGCACTAGCGGGGTCAGATGAGCAGTTCTTC.

The CDR3 DNA follows: TGTGCCACCCTCAGTCCCAACACCGGGGAGCTGTTTTTT. The encoded protein is CATLSPNTGELFF. The chain joins TRBV19 to TRBJ2-2; no clear D gene. V lost 10 bases to trimming and J lost 2 bases, with 11 bases between them. The CDR3 sequence is 13 residues long. Per the germline V gene, CDR1 is LNHDA and CDR2 is SQIVND (reference sequence).

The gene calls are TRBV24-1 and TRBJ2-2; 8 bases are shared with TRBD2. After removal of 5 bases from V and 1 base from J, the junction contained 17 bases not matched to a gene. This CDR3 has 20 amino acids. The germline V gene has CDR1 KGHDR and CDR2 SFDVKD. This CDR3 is CATSGGRLAPSPRNTGELFF. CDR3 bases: TGTGCCACCAGTGGTGGGAGACTAGCGCCTTCCCCCAGGAACACCGGGGAGCTGTTTTTT.

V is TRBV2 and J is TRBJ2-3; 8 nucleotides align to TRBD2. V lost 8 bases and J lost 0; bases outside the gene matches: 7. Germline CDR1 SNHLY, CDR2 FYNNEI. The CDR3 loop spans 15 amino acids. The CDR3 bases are TGTGCCAGCCCCAGCGGGAGAGGAAGCACAGATACGCAGTATTTT. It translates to CASPSGRGSTDTQYF.

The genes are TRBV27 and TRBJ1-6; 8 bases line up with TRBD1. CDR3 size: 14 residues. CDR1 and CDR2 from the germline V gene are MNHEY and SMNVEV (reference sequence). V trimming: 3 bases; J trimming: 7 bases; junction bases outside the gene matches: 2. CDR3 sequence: CASSFDRGNSPLHF. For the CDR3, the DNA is TGTGCCAGCAGTTTCGACAGGGGAAATTCACCCCTCCACTTT.

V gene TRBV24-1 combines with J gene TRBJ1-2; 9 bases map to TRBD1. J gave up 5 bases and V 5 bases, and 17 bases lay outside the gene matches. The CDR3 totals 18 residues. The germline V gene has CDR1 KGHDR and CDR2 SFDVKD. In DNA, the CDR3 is TGTGCCACCAGTGTTGGCCCCAAATGGGACAGGGAGGAGTATGGCTACACCTTC. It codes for CATSVGPKWDREEYGYTF.

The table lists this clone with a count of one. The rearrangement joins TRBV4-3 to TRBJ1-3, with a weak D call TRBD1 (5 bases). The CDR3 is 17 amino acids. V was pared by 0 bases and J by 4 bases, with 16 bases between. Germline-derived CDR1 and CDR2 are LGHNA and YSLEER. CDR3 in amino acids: CASSQDITRDFGNTIYF. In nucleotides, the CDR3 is TGCGCCAGCAGCCAAGATATAACCCGGGACTTCGGAAACACCATATATTTT.

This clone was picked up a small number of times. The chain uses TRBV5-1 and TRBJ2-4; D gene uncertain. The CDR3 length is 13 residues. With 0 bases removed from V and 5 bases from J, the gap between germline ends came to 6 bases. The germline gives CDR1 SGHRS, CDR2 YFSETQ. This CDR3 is CASSLATENIQYF. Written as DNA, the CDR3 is TGCGCCAGCAGCTTGGCCACGGAAAACATTCAGTACTTC.

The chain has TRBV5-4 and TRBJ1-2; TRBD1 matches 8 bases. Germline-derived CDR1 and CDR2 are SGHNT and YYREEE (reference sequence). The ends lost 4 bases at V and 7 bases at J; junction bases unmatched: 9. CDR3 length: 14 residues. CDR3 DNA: TGTGCCAGCAGCACCCGGACAGGGTGGGTTGGCTACACCTTC. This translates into CASSTRTGWVGYTF.